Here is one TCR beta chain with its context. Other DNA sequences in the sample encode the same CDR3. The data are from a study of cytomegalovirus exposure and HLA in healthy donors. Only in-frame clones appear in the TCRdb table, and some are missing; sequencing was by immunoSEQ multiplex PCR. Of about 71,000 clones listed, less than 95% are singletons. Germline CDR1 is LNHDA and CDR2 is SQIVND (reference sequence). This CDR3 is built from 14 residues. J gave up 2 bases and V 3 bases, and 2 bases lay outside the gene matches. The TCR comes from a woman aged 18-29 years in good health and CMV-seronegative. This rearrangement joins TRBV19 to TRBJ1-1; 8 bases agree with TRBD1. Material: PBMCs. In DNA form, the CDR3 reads TGTGCCAGTAGTATCGGGACAGGCAACACTGAAGCTTTCTTT. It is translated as CASSIGTGNTEAFF. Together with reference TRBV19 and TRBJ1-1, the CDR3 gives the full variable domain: DGGITQSPKYLFRKEGQNVTLSCEQNLNHDAMYWYRQDPGQGLRLIYYSQIVNDFQKGDIAEGYSVSREKKESFPLTVTSAQKNPTAFYLCASSIGTGNTEAFFGQGTRLTVV.